The clone carrying this TCR beta chain was counted between two and nine times. The identical CDR3 is also encoded by other nucleotide sequences in the sample. This sample stems from a study of T cell responses to AZD1222 COVID-19 vaccine. The CDR3 contains 10 residues. Germline CDR1 and CDR2: SQVTM and ANQGSEA. The V end lost 6 bases, the J end lost 7 bases, and 10 bases lay between the germline ends. The protocol was immunoSEQ multiplex PCR, while the TCRdb copy is restricted to in-frame clones and leaves out a portion. In the table there are over 95,000 clones, around 89% of which are singletons. Sequencing was performed on peripheral blood, taken on day 0 of AZD1222 vaccination. The chain is built from TRBV29-1 and TRBJ2-7; D call uncertain. The source of this sequence is an adult in good health. CDR3 coding DNA: TGCAGCGTGAGAACCGGTGAGCAGTACTTC. This gives the protein CSVRTGEQYF.